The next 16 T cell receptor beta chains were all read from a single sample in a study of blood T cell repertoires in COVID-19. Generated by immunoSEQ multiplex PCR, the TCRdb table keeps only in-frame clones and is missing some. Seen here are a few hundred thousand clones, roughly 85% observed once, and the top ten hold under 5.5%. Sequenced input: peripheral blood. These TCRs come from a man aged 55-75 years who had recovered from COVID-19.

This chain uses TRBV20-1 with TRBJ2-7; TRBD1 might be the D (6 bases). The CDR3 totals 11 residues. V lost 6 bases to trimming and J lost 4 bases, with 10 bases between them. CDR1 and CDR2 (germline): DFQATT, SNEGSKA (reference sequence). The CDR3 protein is CSAHREYEQYF. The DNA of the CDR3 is TGCAGTGCGCACAGGGAGTACGAGCAGTACTTC.

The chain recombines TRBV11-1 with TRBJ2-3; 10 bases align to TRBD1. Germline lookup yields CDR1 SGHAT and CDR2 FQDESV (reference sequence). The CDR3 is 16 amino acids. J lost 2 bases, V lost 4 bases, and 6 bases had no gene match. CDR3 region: CASSSETGGYTDTQYF. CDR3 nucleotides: TGTGCCAGCAGCTCAGAGACAGGGGGCTACACAGATACGCAGTATTTT. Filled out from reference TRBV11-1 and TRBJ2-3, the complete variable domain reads EAEVAQSPRYKITEKSQAVAFWCDPISGHATLYWYRQILGQGPELLVQFQDESVVDDSQLPKDRFSAERLKGVDSTLKIQPAELGDSAMYLCASSSETGGYTDTQYFGPGTRLTVL.

CDR3 sequence reads: CASSLNRGRRNSPLHF. The CDR3 bases are TGTGCCAGCAGCTTGAACAGGGGGCGAAGGAATTCACCCCTCCACTTT. V is TRBV11-2 and J is TRBJ1-6, with TRBD1 matching over 9 bases. The CDR3 runs to 16 residues. In germline, CDR1 is SGHAT, CDR2 FQNNGV. Unmatched junction bases numbered 7, after V lost 3 bases and J lost 7 bases. The full variable domain, completed using reference TRBV11-2 and TRBJ1-6, is EAGVAQSPRYKIIEKRQSVAFWCNPISGHATLYWYQQILGQGPKLLIQFQNNGVVDDSQLPKDRFSAERLKGVDSTLKIQPAKLEDSAVYLCASSLNRGRRNSPLHFGNGTRLTVT.

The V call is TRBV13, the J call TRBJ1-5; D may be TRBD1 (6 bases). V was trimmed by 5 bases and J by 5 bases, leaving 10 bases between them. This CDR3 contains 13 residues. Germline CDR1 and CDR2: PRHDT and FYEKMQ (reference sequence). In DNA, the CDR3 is TGTGCCAGCAGCGTACAGGGATATCAGCCCCAGCATTTT. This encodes CASSVQGYQPQHF.

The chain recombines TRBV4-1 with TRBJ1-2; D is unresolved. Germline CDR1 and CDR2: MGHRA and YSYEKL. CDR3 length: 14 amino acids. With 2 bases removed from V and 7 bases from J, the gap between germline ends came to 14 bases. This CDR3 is CASSQLFSLGGYTF. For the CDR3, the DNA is TGCGCCAGCAGCCAACTTTTTAGCTTGGGTGGCTACACCTTC.

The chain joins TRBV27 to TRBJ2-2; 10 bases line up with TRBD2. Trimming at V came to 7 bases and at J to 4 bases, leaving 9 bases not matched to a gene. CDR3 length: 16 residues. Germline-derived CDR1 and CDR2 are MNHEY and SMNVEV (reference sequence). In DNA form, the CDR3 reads TGTGCCAGCACTGAAGCGGGAGGGCCGAGCACCGGGGAGCTGTTTTTT. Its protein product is CASTEAGGPSTGELFF.

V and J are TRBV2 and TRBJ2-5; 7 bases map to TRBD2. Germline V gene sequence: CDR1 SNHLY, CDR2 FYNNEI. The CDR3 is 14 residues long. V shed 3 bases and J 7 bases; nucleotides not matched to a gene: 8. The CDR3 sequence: CASSDSGLVGTQYF. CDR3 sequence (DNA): TGTGCCAGCAGTGATTCAGGACTAGTGGGGACCCAGTACTTC. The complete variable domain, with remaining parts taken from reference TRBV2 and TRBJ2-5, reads EPEVTQTPSHQVTQMGQEVILRCVPISNHLYFYWYRQILGQKVEFLVSFYNNEISEKSEIFDDQFSVERPDGSNFTLKIRSTKLEDSAMYFCASSDSGLVGTQYFGPGTRLLVL.

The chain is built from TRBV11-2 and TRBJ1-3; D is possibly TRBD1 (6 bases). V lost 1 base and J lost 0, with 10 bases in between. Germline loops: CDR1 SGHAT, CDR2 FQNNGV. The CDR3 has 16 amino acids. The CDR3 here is CASSLGDKISGNTIYF. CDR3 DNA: TGTGCCAGCAGCTTAGGGGACAAGATCTCTGGAAACACCATATATTTT.

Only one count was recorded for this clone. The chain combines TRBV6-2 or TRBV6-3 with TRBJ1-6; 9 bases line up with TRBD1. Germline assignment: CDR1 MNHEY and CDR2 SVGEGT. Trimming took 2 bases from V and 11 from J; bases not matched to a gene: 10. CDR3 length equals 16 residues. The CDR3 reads CASSYPKGQGLAPLHF. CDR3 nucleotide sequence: TGTGCCAGCAGTTACCCTAAAGGACAGGGGCTGGCACCCCTCCACTTT.

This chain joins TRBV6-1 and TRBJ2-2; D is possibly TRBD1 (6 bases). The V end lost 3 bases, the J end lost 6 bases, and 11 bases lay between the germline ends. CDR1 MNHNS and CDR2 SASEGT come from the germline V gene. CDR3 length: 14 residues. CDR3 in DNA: TGTGCCAGCAGTGAGGGGACACTGGCCGGGGAGCTGTTTTTT. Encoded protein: CASSEGTLAGELFF.

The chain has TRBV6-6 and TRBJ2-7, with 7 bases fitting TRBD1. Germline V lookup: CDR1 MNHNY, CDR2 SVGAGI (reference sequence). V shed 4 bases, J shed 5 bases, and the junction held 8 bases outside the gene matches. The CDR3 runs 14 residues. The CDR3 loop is CASSSPNRGHEQYF. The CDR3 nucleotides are TGTGCCAGCAGTTCGCCGAACAGGGGTCACGAGCAGTACTTC.

In DNA, the CDR3 is TGCGCCAGCAGCTTGGCAGTGGGAGCCGGAGCTTTCTTT. Translation gives CASSLAVGAGAFF. The chain has TRBV5-1 and TRBJ1-1; D is undetermined. Between the trimmed V and J ends, which lost 0 bases and 10 bases, there was a span of 13 bases. This CDR3 has 13 amino acids. The germline CDR1 and CDR2 sequences are SGHRS and YFSETQ.

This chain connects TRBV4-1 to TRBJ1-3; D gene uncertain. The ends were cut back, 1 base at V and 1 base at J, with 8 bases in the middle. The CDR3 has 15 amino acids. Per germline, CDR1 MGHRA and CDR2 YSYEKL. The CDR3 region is CASSQVLSSGNTIYF. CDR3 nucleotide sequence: TGCGCCAGCAGCCAAGTCTTGAGTTCTGGAAACACCATATATTTT.

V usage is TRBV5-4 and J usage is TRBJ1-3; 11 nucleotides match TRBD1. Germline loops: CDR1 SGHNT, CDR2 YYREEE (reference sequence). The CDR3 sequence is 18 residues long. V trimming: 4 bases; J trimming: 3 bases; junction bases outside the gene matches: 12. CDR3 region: CASSISGQGARRGNTIYF. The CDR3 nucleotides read TGTGCCAGCAGCATATCAGGACAGGGGGCTAGACGTGGAAACACCATATATTTT.

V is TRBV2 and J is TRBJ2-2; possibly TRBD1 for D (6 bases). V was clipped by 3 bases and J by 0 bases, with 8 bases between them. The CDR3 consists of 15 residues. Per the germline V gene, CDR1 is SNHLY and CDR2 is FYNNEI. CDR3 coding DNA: TGTGCCAGCAGTGATCAGGGGACGAACACCGGGGAGCTGTTTTTT. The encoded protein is CASSDQGTNTGELFF.

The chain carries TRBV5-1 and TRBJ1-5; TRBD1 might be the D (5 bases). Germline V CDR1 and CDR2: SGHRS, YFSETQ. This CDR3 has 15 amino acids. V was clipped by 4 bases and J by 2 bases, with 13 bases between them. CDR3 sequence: CASSPGGERNQPQHF. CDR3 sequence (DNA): TGCGCCAGCAGCCCCGGAGGGGAACGCAATCAGCCCCAGCATTTT.